The 30 T cell receptor beta chains listed next were all sequenced from one sample in a study of T cells in Graves' hyperthyroidism and ophthalmopathy. Amplified TCR beta CDR3 regions came from RNA transcripts. The primer set for the first-round RT-PCR of the TCR CDR3 was HTBI. From the multiplex PCR reads, TCRdb called clonotypes with MiXCR, one entry per CDR3 protein. Of more than 100,000 distinct CDR3 sequences in the sample, approximately 50% were seen once. Material for sequencing was blood. Receptors originate from a man aged 40-50 years with Graves' hyperthyroidism.

This clonotype was seen repeatedly, ten times or more. The genes are TRBV6-6 and TRBJ2-3, with 10 nucleotides matching TRBD2. Germline assignment: CDR1 MNHNY and CDR2 SVGAGI (reference sequence). V lost 6 bases and J lost 2; bases outside the gene matches: 5. The CDR3 is 15 residues long. This CDR3 reads CASSRTSGSTDTQYF. CDR3 bases: TGTGCCAGCAGCCGGACTAGCGGTTCCACAGATACGCAGTATTTT.

This chain links TRBV20-1 with TRBJ2-7; tentatively, D is TRBD1 (5 bases). V shed 5 bases and J shed 0 bases, with 11 bases lying between them. This CDR3 has 13 residues. Germline CDR1 and CDR2: DFQATT and SNEGSKA (reference sequence). The CDR3 sequence: CSARNRLSYEQYF. DNA of the CDR3: TGCAGTGCTCGTAACAGGCTCTCCTACGAGCAGTACTTC.

Comment on this clonotype: Since a much larger clone is just one base distant, this may be a read error. The CDR3 DNA reads as TGCGCCAGCAGCGTGAATCGGGAGACAAATGAAAAACTGTCTTTT. Amino acids: CASSVNRETNEKLSF. The V gene is TRBV5-1, the J gene TRBJ1-4, with D unclear. This CDR3 contains 15 residues. Germline CDR1 and CDR2: SGHRS and YFSETQ.

This clonotype was counted many times. The rearrangement links TRBV5-6 to TRBJ2-3; D not resolved. The CDR3 runs 12 residues. The V end lost 2 bases, the J end lost 4 bases, and 5 bases lay between the germline ends. CDR1 and CDR2 from the germline V gene are SGHDT and YYEEEE. The CDR3 coding sequence is TGTGCCAGCAGCTTTACCGCAGATACGCAGTATTTT. Protein product: CASSFTADTQYF.

This sequence joins TRBV7-3 and TRBJ2-1; 8 bases agree with TRBD2. J gave up 0 bases and V 0 bases, and 4 bases lay outside the gene matches. The CDR3 totals 17 residues. Per germline, CDR1 SGHTA and CDR2 FQGTGA. The CDR3 here is CASSLTEGTSSYNEQFF. Here the CDR3 DNA reads TGTGCCAGCAGCTTAACGGAGGGGACTAGCTCCTACAATGAGCAGTTCTTC.

This clonotype was recorded many times. This sequence joins TRBV9 and TRBJ1-5; D gene unclear. The CDR3 has 15 residues. Per the germline V gene, CDR1 is SGDLS and CDR2 is YYNGEE. Trimming cost V 1 base and J 6 bases, with 14 bases left between them. Written as DNA, the CDR3 is TGTGCCAGCAGCGTAACCGAGGGCGAAGGTCAGCCCCAGCATTTT. Translation: CASSVTEGEGQPQHF.

This clonotype was recorded many times. The junction and the germline gene differ at one end; a read error may be behind it. CDR3 nucleotides: TGCAGCGTAGAAGTATTAGCGGGAGGGAACGAGCAGTACTTC. Translated: CSVEVLAGGNEQYF. V is TRBV29-1 and J is TRBJ2-7; 11 positions agree with TRBD2. The CDR3 runs to 14 residues. Germline-derived CDR1 and CDR2 are SQVTM and ANQGSEA.

The sample holds many counts of this clonotype. This chain joins TRBV7-9 and TRBJ2-7; 9 positions match TRBD1. The CDR3 is 16 residues long. Germline lookup yields CDR1 SEHNR and CDR2 FQNEAQ (reference sequence). Trimming removed 5 bases from V and 3 bases from J; junction bases left unmatched: 11. The CDR3 loop reads CASSPSTGTGIYEQYF. DNA of the CDR3: TGTGCCAGCAGCCCGAGTACCGGGACAGGGATCTACGAGCAGTACTTC.

The chain couples TRBV19 to TRBJ2-1, with D unresolved. Germline CDR1 LNHDA, CDR2 SQIVND (reference sequence). The V end lost 3 bases, the J end lost 12 bases, and 27 bases lay between the germline ends. The CDR3 has 17 residues. The DNA of the CDR3 is TGTGCCAGTAGTATCGGGTGGTCGGGCTTTAGCACAGATACGCAGTTCTTC. Amino acid sequence: CASSIGWSGFSTDTQFF.

Of note for this clonotype: This may be a read error: a much more frequent sequence differs by one nucleotide. The rearrangement links TRBV5-4 to TRBJ2-3; tentatively, D is TRBD1 or TRBD2 (5 bases each). CDR3 length: 15 residues. CDR1 is SGHNT, CDR2 YYREEE, per germline (reference sequence). Written as DNA, the CDR3 is TGTGCCAGCAGCTTTCGAGAGAGGGCGACAGATATGCAGTATTTT. It translates to CASSFRERATDMQYF.

This clonotype has at least ten counts. The CDR3 spells CASSFLDFSTGELFF. For the CDR3, the DNA is TGTGCCAGCAGCTTTTTGGACTTTTCCACCGGGGAGCTGTTTTTT. The chain uses TRBV7-9 and TRBJ2-2; maybe TRBD2 (5 bases). The CDR3 has 15 residues. V lost 3 bases and J lost 4, with 12 bases in between. Germline V gene lookup returns CDR1 SEHNR and CDR2 FQNEAQ (reference sequence).

The chain joins TRBV6-5 to TRBJ1-1; weak D call: TRBD1 (6 bases). This CDR3 region has 14 residues. Germline loops: CDR1 MNHEY, CDR2 SVGAGI. V shed 6 bases and J shed 2 bases, with 13 bases lying between them. CDR3 region: CASRLSGVNTEAFF. The CDR3 nucleotides are TGTGCCAGCAGACTTTCAGGGGTAAACACTGAAGCTTTCTTT.

Many counts were recorded for this clonotype. The chain recombines TRBV9 with TRBJ1-6; D is undetermined. Germline CDR1 SGDLS, CDR2 YYNGEE. V lost 2 bases to trimming and J lost 8 bases, with 14 bases between them. The length of the CDR3 is 15 residues. Here the CDR3 DNA reads TGTGCCAGCAGCGTCTTCGGACGGTGGGATTCACCCCTCCACTTT. It is translated as CASSVFGRWDSPLHF.

The table lists this clonotype with a count of one. The chain couples TRBV7-2 to TRBJ2-7; TRBD2 aligns across 8 bases. CDR1 is SGHTA, CDR2 FQGNSA, per germline. This CDR3 has 14 amino acids. Losses at the gene ends were 1 base for V and 6 bases for J; bases not matched to a gene: 5. CDR3 amino acids: CASSLGSSGVEQYF. In DNA form, the CDR3 reads TGTGCCAGCAGCTTAGGGAGTAGCGGGGTCGAGCAGTACTTC. Combining the CDR3 with reference TRBV7-2 and TRBJ2-7 gives the whole variable domain GAGVSQSPSNKVTEKGKDVELRCDPISGHTALYWYRQSLGQGLEFLIYFQGNSAPDKSGLPSDRFSAERTGGSVSTLTIQRTQQEDSAVYLCASSLGSSGVEQYFGPGTRLTVT.

This clonotype was observed many times. The chain has TRBV7-9 and TRBJ2-5, with D maybe TRBD1 (6 bases). The V gene lost 2 bases and the J gene lost 3 bases, with 25 bases spanning the gap. The CDR3 has 19 residues. Germline V gives CDR1 SEHNR, CDR2 FQNEAQ (reference sequence). The CDR3 sequence is CASSLRQGPASSGKETQYF. The CDR3 region has the DNA TGTGCCAGCAGCTTACGTCAGGGGCCTGCCAGTTCGGGAAAAGAGACCCAGTACTTC.

Only a few counts were recorded for this clonotype. The CDR3 DNA is TGTGCCAGCAGTACCCACGGGCGGGGGATAAACAATGAGCAGTTCTTC. Translation gives CASSTHGRGINNEQFF. The J gene is TRBJ2-1, the V gene TRBV6-5; TRBD2 matches 7 bases. The germline gives CDR1 MNHEY, CDR2 SVGAGI. The CDR3 runs 16 residues. The V and J ends lost 5 bases and 5 bases, in that order; junction bases with no gene match: 12.

This clonotype was counted at least ten times. The V call is TRBV11-3, the J call TRBJ1-1, with a weak D call TRBD1 (5 bases). CDR3 size: 15 residues. Trimming cost V 5 bases and J 4 bases, with 17 bases left between them. CDR1 and CDR2 (germline): SGHNT, YENEEA. The CDR3 loop reads CASSPTRGKGTEAFF. CDR3 DNA: TGTGCCAGCAGCCCAACACGGGGGAAGGGCACTGAAGCTTTCTTT. Full variable domain (remainder filled in from reference TRBV11-3 and TRBJ1-1): EAGVVQSPRYKIIEKKQPVAFWCNPISGHNTLYWYLQNLGQGPELLIRYENEEAVDDSQLPKDRFSAERLKGVDSTLKIQPAELGDSAVYLCASSPTRGKGTEAFFGQGTRLTVV.

A few counts support this clonotype. This may come from a read error, since a much larger clone is one base off. The J gene is TRBJ2-5, the V gene TRBV12-3 or TRBV12-4, with D uncertain. V lost 2 bases and J 1 base, leaving 11 bases between the germline ends. The CDR3 extends over 15 amino acids. For the CDR3, the DNA is TGTGCCAGCAGTTTAAATGTTGGCCTCCAAGAGACCCAGTACTTC. It yields the protein CASSLNVGLQETQYF.

The V and J genes are TRBV7-9 and TRBJ1-2; 9 bases agree with TRBD1. This CDR3 has 13 residues. The ends lost 5 bases at V and 6 bases at J; junction bases unmatched: 4. The germline V gene has CDR1 SEHNR and CDR2 FQNEAQ (reference sequence). This chain's CDR3 is CASSLDRGDGYTF. In DNA, the CDR3 is TGTGCCAGCAGCCTCGACAGGGGGGATGGCTACACCTTC.

The chain has TRBV3-1 and TRBJ2-3; D might be TRBD2 (5 bases). In germline, CDR1 is LGHDT, CDR2 YNNKEL (reference sequence). V lost 3 bases and J lost 2, with 15 bases in between. The CDR3 contains 16 residues. CDR3 in DNA: TGTGCCAGCAGCCAGAGGACTGCGGCCACCACAGATACGCAGTATTTT. This codes for CASSQRTAATTDTQYF.

At least ten counts were recorded for this clonotype. J is TRBJ2-1 and V is TRBV20-1, with TRBD2 matching over 7 bases. The germline V gene has CDR1 DFQATT and CDR2 SNEGSKA (reference sequence). V shed 1 base, J shed 2 bases, and the junction held 5 bases outside the gene matches. This CDR3 has 15 residues. CDR3 amino acids: CSARAKRDPYNEQFF. As DNA, the CDR3 is TGCAGTGCTAGAGCGAAGCGGGACCCCTACAATGAGCAGTTCTTC.

The table lists this clonotype with a few counts. This chain joins TRBV28 and TRBJ1-2; D gene ambiguous. The germline CDR1 and CDR2 sequences are MDHEN and SYDVKM. Trimming left V 5 bases short and J 4 bases short, with 11 bases between. This CDR3 contains 13 residues. This CDR3 reads CASSPLRLYGYTF. The CDR3 bases are TGTGCCAGCAGTCCCCTTCGTCTCTATGGCTACACCTTC.

At least ten counts were recorded for this clonotype. The rearrangement uses TRBV15 and TRBJ1-5; 7 bases match TRBD1. With 8 bases clipped from V and 7 bases from J, the junction kept 11 bases outside the gene matches. Germline V gene data show CDR1 as LNHNV and CDR2 as YYDKDF (reference sequence). CDR3 length: 14 amino acids. CDR3 in amino acids: CATRGEQGSQPQHF. Here the CDR3 DNA reads TGTGCCACCCGGGGAGAACAGGGGTCCCAGCCCCAGCATTTT.

There are many counts of this clonotype. V gene TRBV20-1 combines with J gene TRBJ2-3; the match to TRBD2 covers 10 bases. With 3 bases clipped from V and 6 bases from J, the junction kept 6 bases outside the gene matches. CDR1 is DFQATT and CDR2 is SNEGSKA in the germline V gene (reference sequence). CDR3 length equals 14 residues. CDR3: CSARKREGRDTQYF. The DNA of the CDR3 is TGCAGTGCTAGGAAGCGGGAGGGCCGGGATACGCAGTATTTT.

This clonotype was observed many times. The CDR3 protein is CASSKYDGLIRDTEAFF. CDR3 bases: TGTGCCAGCAGTAAATATGACGGGCTAATCAGGGACACTGAAGCTTTCTTT. V usage is TRBV12-3 or TRBV12-4 and J usage is TRBJ1-1, with D possibly matching TRBD1 (5 bases). The ends were cut back, 5 bases at V and 3 bases at J, with 22 bases in the middle. The CDR3 has 17 amino acids.

This clonotype was seen many times. V usage is TRBV28 and J usage is TRBJ1-2; D gene ambiguous. Trimming left V 2 bases short and J 0 bases short, with 10 bases between. The CDR3 has 15 amino acids. The germline V gene has CDR1 MDHEN and CDR2 SYDVKM. CDR3 DNA sequence: TGTGCCAGCAGTTTAAACAGCCTGACTAACTATGGCTACACCTTC. Translating it yields CASSLNSLTNYGYTF.

The V and J genes are TRBV7-3 and TRBJ2-7, with TRBD2 matching 7 bases. Germline CDR1 is SGHTA and CDR2 is FQGTGA. The CDR3 sequence is 15 residues long. V dropped 2 bases and J dropped 2; count of bases not matched to a gene: 6. CDR3 in DNA: TGTGCCAGCAGCTTAGGGACTACCGGAACCTACGAGCAGTACTTC. Its protein is CASSLGTTGTYEQYF.

CDR3 sequence: CASSQADTQFF. The CDR3 nucleotides read TGTGCCAGTAGTCAGGCGGATACGCAGTTCTTC. The chain links TRBV19 to TRBJ2-1; D is uncertain. Trimming left V 5 bases short and J 12 bases short, with 11 bases between. Germline V gene data show CDR1 as LNHDA and CDR2 as SQIVND (reference sequence). The CDR3 length is 11 residues.

This clonotype was seen at least ten times. This chain connects TRBV5-8 to TRBJ1-2; D may be TRBD1 (6 bases). Germline V lookup: CDR1 SGHTS, CDR2 YDEGEE. Trimming stripped 3 bases from V and 2 bases from J, with 11 bases between. This CDR3 has 14 residues. CDR3 in amino acids: CASSSQGPNYGYTF. CDR3 nucleotide sequence: TGTGCCAGCAGCTCACAGGGTCCCAACTATGGCTACACCTTC.

Ten or more counts support this clonotype. This chain links TRBV6-1 with TRBJ1-4; tentatively, D is TRBD1 (5 bases). The germline V gene has CDR1 MNHNS and CDR2 SASEGT. The germline V and J ends were trimmed by 3 bases and 7 bases, with 12 bases remaining between them. The CDR3 contains 14 residues. DNA of the CDR3: TGTGCCAGCAGTGAGGCAGGGCGCGGTGAAAAACTGTTTTTT. Its protein is CASSEAGRGEKLFF.